This entry lists 20 T cell receptor beta chains sequenced from one sample in a study of T cell repertoires in cytomegalovirus infection. TCRdb fed the reads into MiXCR, producing one record per CDR3 protein. The table lists approximately 750,000 distinct CDR3 sequences, about 40% of them singletons. The sequencing input was PBMCs. These receptors were collected from a human donor in good health (CMV status not recorded). Some clones in this sample may be carry-over from other donors' samples.

V gene TRBV4-1 combines with J gene TRBJ2-1; a possible D gene is TRBD2 (6 bases). CDR1 is MGHRA and CDR2 is YSYEKL in the germline V gene. The CDR3 is 17 residues long. V lost 7 bases and J lost 0, with 19 bases in between. In DNA, the CDR3 is TGCGCCAGCATCCCCAGCCCCGGGGGAAGCTCCTACAATGAGCAGTTCTTC. This translates into CASIPSPGGSSYNEQFF.

V is TRBV15 and J is TRBJ1-1, with D maybe TRBD1 (5 bases). Germline loops: CDR1 LNHNV, CDR2 YYDKDF (reference sequence). The CDR3 is 15 amino acids. V dropped 1 base and J dropped 1 base, with 10 bases sitting between them. CDR3 sequence (DNA): TGTGCCACCAGCAGAGGACCGGGGACGAACACTGAAGCTTTCTTT. Its translation: CATSRGPGTNTEAFF. Full variable domain (outside the CDR3, taken from reference TRBV15 and TRBJ1-1): DAMVIQNPRYQVTQFGKPVTLSCSQTLNHNVMYWYQQKSSQAPKLLFHYYDKDFNNEADTPDNFQSRRPNTSFCFLDIRSPGLGDTAMYLCATSRGPGTNTEAFFGQGTRLTVV.

Only a few counts were recorded for this clonotype. The V gene is TRBV5-6, the J gene TRBJ2-4; perhaps D is TRBD1 or TRBD2 (5 bases each). Trimming took 4 bases from V and 0 from J, leaving 11 bases between them. The CDR3 covers 15 residues. Germline lookup yields CDR1 SGHDT and CDR2 YYEEEE. The CDR3 is CASSIPGTAKNIQYF. In nucleotides, the CDR3 is TGTGCCAGCAGCATACCCGGGACAGCCAAAAACATTCAGTACTTC. The full variable domain, rest sourced from reference TRBV5-6 and TRBJ2-4, is DAGVTQSPTHLIKTRGQQVTLRCSPKSGHDTVSWYQQALGQGPQFIFQYYEEEERQRGNFPDRFSGHQFPNYSSELNVNALLLGDSALYLCASSIPGTAKNIQYFGAGTRLSVL.

This clonotype was counted once. The chain joins TRBV20-1 to TRBJ1-2, with a possible D match to TRBD1 (6 bases). The CDR3 has 13 residues. In germline, CDR1 is DFQATT, CDR2 SNEGSKA (reference sequence). The V end was cut by 6 bases, the J end by 5 bases, with 16 bases between. CDR3 bases: TGCAGTGCCCCGGACAGCTCTGGGTATGGCTACACCTTC. It translates to CSAPDSSGYGYTF.

The chain has TRBV28 and TRBJ2-2, with unresolved D. The germline V gene encodes CDR1 MDHEN and CDR2 SYDVKM. V dropped 10 bases and J dropped 1 base, with 13 bases sitting between them. There are 14 residues in the CDR3. The CDR3 DNA reads TGTGCCACCAAAAGACACATGAACACCGGGGAGCTGTTTTTT. Its protein product is CATKRHMNTGELFF.

This clonotype was recorded many times. V and J are TRBV7-6 and TRBJ2-5; weak D call: TRBD2 (6 bases). The CDR3 has 15 residues. V was shortened by 5 bases and J by 0 bases, with 13 bases between the two germline ends. The V gene's germline CDR1 is SGHVS and CDR2 FNYEAQ. Here the CDR3 reads CASSPGLLYQETQYF. The DNA for the CDR3 is TGTGCCAGCAGCCCCGGACTACTATACCAAGAGACCCAGTACTTC.

This clonotype was counted a few times. This rearrangement joins TRBV9 to TRBJ2-2; TRBD1 is a possible D gene (6 bases). This CDR3 spans 17 amino acids. Germline lookup yields CDR1 SGDLS and CDR2 YYNGEE. V was cut by 0 bases and J by 2 bases, with 14 bases left in between. Written as DNA, the CDR3 is TGTGCCAGCAGCGTAGGAGCCACAGGGAGTAACACCGGGGAGCTGTTTTTT. Its protein product is CASSVGATGSNTGELFF.

J is TRBJ1-6 and V is TRBV4-2; D ambiguous. The CDR3 is 19 amino acids. The germline CDR1 and CDR2 sequences are LGHNA and YNFKEQ. Trimming cost V 0 bases and J 0 bases, with 15 bases left between them. The CDR3 loop reads CASSQEGPVGFSYNSPLHF. CDR3 nucleotide sequence: TGTGCCAGCAGCCAAGAGGGTCCAGTGGGGTTCTCCTATAATTCACCCCTCCACTTT.

In its sample, this clonotype was seen many times. The V call is TRBV7-2, the J call TRBJ1-3; 10 bases align to TRBD1. V lost 1 base to trimming and J lost 7 bases; unmatched junction nucleotides: 13. Germline V gives CDR1 SGHTA, CDR2 FQGNSA. CDR3 length: 18 residues. The CDR3 protein is CASSLDVGGTGARNTIYF. CDR3 sequence (DNA): TGTGCCAGCAGCTTAGATGTGGGTGGGACAGGGGCGCGGAACACCATATATTTT.

This clonotype was counted only a few times. The V call is TRBV7-2, the J call TRBJ1-4; weak D call: TRBD1 (5 bases). Germline V gives CDR1 SGHTA, CDR2 FQGNSA. The CDR3 sequence is 15 residues long. Trimming shortened V by 5 bases and J by 3 bases, and 13 bases separated the two germline ends. The CDR3 sequence: CASSQTRAANEKLFF. In DNA, the CDR3 is TGTGCCAGCAGCCAAACCAGGGCGGCTAATGAAAAACTGTTTTTT.

The J gene is TRBJ2-1, the V gene TRBV20-1, with 10 bases that match TRBD2. Germline lookup yields CDR1 DFQATT and CDR2 SNEGSKA (reference sequence). CDR3 size: 14 residues. The ends lost 6 bases at V and 6 bases at J; junction bases unmatched: 8. Here the CDR3 reads CSARSGRAVNEQFF. CDR3 DNA sequence: TGCAGTGCCCGAAGCGGGAGGGCGGTCAATGAGCAGTTCTTC.

A word on this clonotype: A read error may be the cause here, since a much bigger clone is one base away. The rearrangement links TRBV2 to TRBJ2-2, with 15 bases that match TRBD2. CDR1 is SNHLY, CDR2 FYNNEI, per germline. The V gene end was trimmed by 7 bases and the J gene end by 5 bases; junction bases not matched to a gene: 8. This CDR3 is built from 17 residues. The CDR3 DNA sequence: TGTGCCAGCAAAGGACTAGCGGGAGGGTCGAGGACCGGGGAGCTGTTTTTT. This gives the protein CASKGLAGGSRTGELFF.

The genes are TRBV29-1 and TRBJ2-5; 7 bases align to TRBD2. The germline V gene has CDR1 SQVTM and CDR2 ANQGSEA. The CDR3 sequence is 14 residues long. V dropped 6 bases and J dropped 3; count of bases not matched to a gene: 10. The CDR3 protein is CSVTTDREEETQYF. CDR3 coding DNA: TGCAGCGTGACTACCGACCGGGAGGAAGAGACCCAGTACTTC.

The chain has TRBV23-1 and TRBJ2-5; weak D call: TRBD2 (7 bases). TRBV23-1 is recorded as an ORF, its role being uncertain. The CDR3 totals 16 residues. Trimming removed 6 bases at V and 5 bases at J, with 22 bases between. CDR3 sequence: CASSLGRGGKEETQYF. CDR3 sequence (DNA): TGCGCCAGCAGCCTGGGGAGGGGGGGAAAGGAGGAGACCCAGTACTTC.

V usage is TRBV6-5 and J usage is TRBJ2-3; the match to TRBD2 covers 9 bases. The CDR3 length is 16 residues. Unmatched junction bases numbered 11, after V lost 3 bases and J lost 7 bases. The V gene's germline CDR1 is MNHEY and CDR2 SVGAGI. CDR3 sequence: CASSYSLSGSRYTQYF. The CDR3 nucleotides read TGTGCCAGCAGTTATTCGCTTAGCGGGAGTAGATATACGCAGTATTTT.

J is TRBJ1-1 and V is TRBV5-8, with D unclear. CDR1 and CDR2 from the germline V gene are SGHTS and YDEGEE. Trimming cost V 4 bases and J 3 bases, with 10 bases left between them. The CDR3 has 13 amino acids. CDR3 coding DNA: TGTGCCAGCAGCCCGGACTGGGACACTGAAGCTTTCTTT. Translating gives CASSPDWDTEAFF. The full variable domain, its missing parts supplied by reference TRBV5-8 and TRBJ1-1, is EAGVTQSPTHLIKTRGQQATLRCSPISGHTSVYWYQQALGLGLQFLLWYDEGEERNRGNFPPRFSGRQFPNYSSELNVNALELEDSALYLCASSPDWDTEAFFGQGTRLTVV.

The genes are TRBV20-1 and TRBJ2-3; D unresolved. Germline V gene sequence: CDR1 DFQATT, CDR2 SNEGSKA (reference sequence). This CDR3 has 12 amino acids. V lost 1 base, J lost 9 bases, and 11 bases lay in between. CDR3 DNA sequence: TGCAGTGCTAGAGGTGGCGGCGGCACGCAGTATTTT. Translated, it gives CSARGGGGTQYF.

The count of this clonotype is one. This may come from a read error, since a much larger clone is one base off. The chain carries TRBV7-6 and TRBJ2-4; 7 bases fit TRBD1. CDR1 and CDR2 (germline): SGHVS, FNYEAQ. The CDR3 is 17 residues long. V lost 5 bases to trimming and J lost 1 base; unmatched junction nucleotides: 11. The CDR3 here is CASSPLSRQGAKNIQYF. The CDR3 DNA follows: TGTGCCAGCAGCCCACTCTCTCGACAGGGCGCCAAAAACATTCAGTACTTC. Full variable domain (remainder filled in from reference TRBV7-6 and TRBJ2-4): GAGVSQSPRYKVTKRGQDVALRCDPISGHVSLYWYRQALGQGPEFLTYFNYEAQQDKSGLPNDRFSAERPEGSISTLTIQRTEQRDSAMYRCASSPLSRQGAKNIQYFGAGTRLSVL.

CDR3 nucleotides: TGTGCCAGCAGCCTTTCGGGACAGGGCATCTACGAGCAGTACTTC. This gives the protein CASSLSGQGIYEQYF. This sequence joins TRBV4-2 and TRBJ2-7; 9 positions match TRBD1. Germline V lookup: CDR1 LGHNA, CDR2 YNFKEQ. The CDR3 has 15 amino acids. The V gene end was trimmed by 4 bases and the J gene end by 3 bases; junction bases not matched to a gene: 7.

This clonotype was found a few times. The chain joins TRBV12-3 or TRBV12-4 to TRBJ1-2; tentatively, D is TRBD1 (6 bases). V lost 4 bases, J lost 13 bases, and 22 bases lay in between. The CDR3 length is 14 residues. The CDR3 nucleotides read TGTGCCAGCAGTTCCGGGGTAGGGACAAGGAGGCCCACCTTC. Protein product: CASSSGVGTRRPTF.